This T cell receptor beta chain originates from a study of blood T cell repertoires in COVID-19. The repertoire was sequenced with immunoSEQ multiplex PCR; TCRdb's copy has only in-frame clones and lacks some. The sample comprises around 88,000 clones, roughly 88% of which are singletons, and about 2.9% rests with the top ten. The CDR3 consists of 13 residues. Trimming left V 3 bases short and J 7 bases short, with 12 bases between. Per the germline V gene, CDR1 is KGHSH and CDR2 is LQKENI. The specimen was peripheral blood. The sequence was obtained from a woman of 80 years or more with acute or convalescent COVID-19. This chain connects TRBV18 to TRBJ1-2; D not certain. CDR3 DNA: TGTGCCAGCTCACCCCTGGACTCTGTTGGCTACACCTTC. Its protein product is CASSPLDSVGYTF.